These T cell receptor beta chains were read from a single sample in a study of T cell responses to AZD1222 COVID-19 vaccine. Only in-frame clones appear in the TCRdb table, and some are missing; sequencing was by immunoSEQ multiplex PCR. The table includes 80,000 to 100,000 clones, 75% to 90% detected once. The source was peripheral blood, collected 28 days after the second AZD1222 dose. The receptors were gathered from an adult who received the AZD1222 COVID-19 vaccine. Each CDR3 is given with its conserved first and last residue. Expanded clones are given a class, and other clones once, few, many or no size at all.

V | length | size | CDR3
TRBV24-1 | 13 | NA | CATSEHWGETQYF
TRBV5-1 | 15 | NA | CASSLRGQGNTEAFF
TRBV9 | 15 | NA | CASSGIRGQNEKLFF
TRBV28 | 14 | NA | CASSPVRTNYGYTF
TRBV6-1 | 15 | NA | CASSEGLGSYNEQFF
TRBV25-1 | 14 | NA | CASSVGRGNQPQHF
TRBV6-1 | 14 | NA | CASSESGGRNTIYF
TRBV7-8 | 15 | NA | CASRAHGQGNYGYTF
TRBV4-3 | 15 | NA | CASSQDLIKGNEQFF
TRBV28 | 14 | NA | CASRTGTGAQPQHF
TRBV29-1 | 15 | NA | CSTTSGRRSYNEQFF
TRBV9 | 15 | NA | CASSVGVERGEKLFF
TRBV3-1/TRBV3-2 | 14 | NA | CASSLTGGIETQYF
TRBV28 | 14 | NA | CATRGQEGTYGYTF
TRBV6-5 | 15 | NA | CASSIDRGNTGELFF
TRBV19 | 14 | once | CASSIWTGFQPQHF
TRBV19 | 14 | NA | CASSIGQGNSPLHF
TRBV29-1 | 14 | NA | CSVPHRGRMEGYTF
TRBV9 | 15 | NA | CASSVSGRAKGEQFF
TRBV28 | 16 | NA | CASSLIGGVEGDTQYF
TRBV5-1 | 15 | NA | CASSLRAGGGDTQYF
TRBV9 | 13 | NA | CASSVDTGDGYTF
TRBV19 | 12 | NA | CASSMSSSPQHF
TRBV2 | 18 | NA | CASSVPKIGLGGGEKLFF
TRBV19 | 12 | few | CASRDPKEGAFF
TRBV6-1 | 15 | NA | CASSEGDIYQETQYF
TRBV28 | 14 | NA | CASSVQESFTEAFF
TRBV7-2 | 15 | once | CASSPGQGGGEKLFF
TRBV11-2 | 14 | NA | CASSLESIVNEQFF
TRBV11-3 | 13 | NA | CASSPTGVYGYTF
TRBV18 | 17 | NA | CASSRNTFGEEKETQYF
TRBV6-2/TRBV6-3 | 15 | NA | CASSSPTGDNSPLHF
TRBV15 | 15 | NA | CATSAERTGAEKLFF
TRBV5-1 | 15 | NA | CASSLGGTNTGELFF
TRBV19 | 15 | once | CASSTIGQGDEKLFF
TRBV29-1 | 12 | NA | CSVEGRGDTQYF
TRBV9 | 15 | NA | CASSVVTGGADGYTF
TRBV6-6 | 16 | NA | CASSYSVSGGNYGYTF
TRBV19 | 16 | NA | CASSITGTAYNSPLHF
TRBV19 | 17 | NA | CASSRPPGGGRYNEQFF
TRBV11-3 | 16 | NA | CASSKKQRPSGNTIYF
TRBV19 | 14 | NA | CASSGQGTNSPLHF
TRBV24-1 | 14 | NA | CATSDDQAYNEQFF
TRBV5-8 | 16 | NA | CASSPGLGQGLNTQYF
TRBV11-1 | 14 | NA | CASSPGLAYNEQFF
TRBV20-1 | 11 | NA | CSASFEQKLFF
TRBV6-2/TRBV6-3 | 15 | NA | CASSSRDRAYNEQFF
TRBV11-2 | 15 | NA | CASSWSRGYNQPQHF
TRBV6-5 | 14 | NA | CASSYSSGMYGYTF
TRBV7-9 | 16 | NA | CASSFSRGMANEKLFF
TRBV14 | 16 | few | CASSQVWDSSYTEAFF
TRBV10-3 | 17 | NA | CAISAGTADPSGNTIYF
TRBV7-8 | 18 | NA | CASSPMGMGTSRTDTQYF
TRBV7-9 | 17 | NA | CASSLGRSGVSNQPQHF
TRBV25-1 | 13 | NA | CASSVGSNQPQHF
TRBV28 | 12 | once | CASSPPNQPQHF
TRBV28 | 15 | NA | CASSSLAGGTNEQFF
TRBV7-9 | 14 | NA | CASSLEWDSYGYTF
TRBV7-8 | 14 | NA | CASSPREDGNTIYF
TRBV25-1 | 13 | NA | CASSKGQNYGYTF